This T cell receptor (beta chain) comes out of a study of STAT5B mutations in CD4+ large granular lymphocyte leukemia. Here immunoSEQ multiplex PCR was the method, and the copy in TCRdb shows in-frame clones only, minus some. The sample carries about 30,000 clones, 78% recorded once. Worth noting for this clone: Its antigen is as yet unknown. The junction departs from the called germline gene at one end, perhaps through a read error. The same CDR3 arises from other DNA sequences in this sample as well.

The germline gives CDR1 SEHNR, CDR2 FQNEAQ (reference sequence). This CDR3 has 15 amino acids. Findings and caveats of the study: No patients shared main leukemic clonotypes, though about 26% appeared at low frequency elsewhere.

The receptor was derived from a human donor in good health. The source material was CD4+ T cells from blood buffy coats. V gene TRBV7-9 combines with J gene TRBJ2-1, with TRBD2 matching over 10 bases. CDR3: CASSGTSGDYNEQFF. DNA for the CDR3: TGCGCCAGCAGCGGAACTAGCGGGGACTACAATGAGCAGTTCTTC.